What follows are 26 T cell receptor beta chains derived from one specimen sequenced in a study of healthy donors' naive CD4 and CD8 T cells. TCR libraries were built from roughly 0.5 ug of total RNA by linear amplification. Via MiXCR, TCRdb re-called the reads, giving one row per CDR3 protein. The sample records 180,000 or so distinct CDR3 sequences, under 85% being singletons. Sequencing was carried out using naive CD4+ and CD8+ T cells sorted from blood, pooled from several donors. These receptors were obtained from a pool of human donors in good health; the sample pools cells from several healthy donors.

This chain connects TRBV29-1 to TRBJ2-1; possible D gene TRBD1, 6 bases. The ends were cut back, 2 bases at V and 2 bases at J, with 13 bases in the middle. The germline V gene encodes CDR1 SQVTM and CDR2 ANQGSEA. This CDR3 region has 15 residues. CDR3 sequence reads: CSVEIRPGAYNEQFF. In nucleotides, the CDR3 is TGCAGCGTTGAAATCCGTCCAGGGGCCTACAATGAGCAGTTCTTC.

The rearrangement uses TRBV11-2 and TRBJ2-5; D is uncertain. The CDR3 runs to 14 residues. The ends were cut back, 1 base at V and 0 bases at J, with 6 bases in the middle. The germline gives CDR1 SGHAT, CDR2 FQNNGV. The CDR3: CASSLVQYQETQYF. The CDR3, as DNA: TGTGCCAGCAGCTTAGTACAGTACCAAGAGACCCAGTACTTC. The complete variable domain, with remaining parts taken from reference TRBV11-2 and TRBJ2-5, reads EAGVAQSPRYKIIEKRQSVAFWCNPISGHATLYWYQQILGQGPKLLIQFQNNGVVDDSQLPKDRFSAERLKGVDSTLKIQPAKLEDSAVYLCASSLVQYQETQYFGPGTRLLVL.

Only a few counts were recorded for this clonotype. The chain combines TRBV27 with TRBJ2-7, with D possibly matching TRBD1 (5 bases). Trimming left V 5 bases short and J 0 bases short, with 8 bases between. The CDR3 covers 13 residues. Germline V gives CDR1 MNHEY, CDR2 SMNVEV (reference sequence). The CDR3, as DNA: TGTGCCAGCAGTCCTGACAGCTCCTACGAGCAGTACTTC. Protein: CASSPDSSYEQYF.

The CDR3 loop reads CASVTGRNTEAFF. CDR3 nucleotide sequence: TGTGCCAGCGTCACAGGGCGAAACACTGAAGCTTTCTTT. The V gene is TRBV19, the J gene TRBJ1-1; weak D call: TRBD1 (6 bases). With 9 bases removed from V and 2 bases from J, the gap between germline ends came to 13 bases. Germline V gives CDR1 LNHDA, CDR2 SQIVND (reference sequence). CDR3 length: 13 amino acids.

The J gene is TRBJ2-7, the V gene TRBV29-1, with a tentative D call TRBD2 (6 bases). The CDR3 sequence is 13 residues long. Germline V gene data show CDR1 as SQVTM and CDR2 as ANQGSEA. The V gene lost 4 bases and the J gene lost 0 bases, with 10 bases spanning the gap. CDR3 coding DNA: TGCAGCGTTGTAGCGGAACCCTCCTACGAGCAGTACTTC. Translated: CSVVAEPSYEQYF.

The CDR3 loop is CASSSLDPIGIANTGELFF. In DNA form, the CDR3 reads TGTGCCAGCAGTTCCCTTGACCCCATCGGGATCGCGAACACCGGGGAGCTGTTTTTT. J is TRBJ2-2 and V is TRBV6-2 or TRBV6-3, with D perhaps TRBD2 (5 bases). Trimming took off 4 bases at V and 0 bases at J, with 21 bases between the two ends. Germline V gives CDR1 MNHEY, CDR2 SVGEGT. CDR3 length: 19 amino acids.

This sequence joins TRBV6-6 and TRBJ2-5; TRBD1 might be the D (6 bases). The V end was cut by 2 bases, the J end by 9 bases, with 13 bases between. The length of the CDR3 is 13 residues. CDR1 and CDR2 from the germline V gene are MNHNY and SVGAGI (reference sequence). The chain's CDR3 is CASSYGRGLAQYF. CDR3 sequence (DNA): TGTGCCAGCAGTTACGGCAGGGGATTAGCCCAGTACTTC.

The CDR3 nucleotides are TGCAGTGCTAGGAAAGCGGGAGGGCAAGAGACCCAGTACTTC. It yields the protein CSARKAGGQETQYF. The rearrangement uses TRBV20-1 and TRBJ2-5, with TRBD2 matching over 10 bases. Germline CDR1 DFQATT, CDR2 SNEGSKA (reference sequence). The CDR3 is 14 amino acids. Germline trimming cut 3 bases from V and 2 bases from J; bases unmatched to any gene: 3.

The chain joins TRBV19 to TRBJ1-3; D is undetermined. V was pared by 3 bases and J by 0 bases, with 15 bases between. The CDR3 sequence is 17 residues long. Germline assignment: CDR1 LNHDA and CDR2 SQIVND (reference sequence). CDR3 bases: TGTGCCAGTAGTATGGTCGCATGGGCTTACTCTGGAAACACCATATATTTT. Translated: CASSMVAWAYSGNTIYF.

This chain connects TRBV27 to TRBJ2-3; the match to TRBD1 covers 7 bases. Germline-derived CDR1 and CDR2 are MNHEY and SMNVEV (reference sequence). The CDR3 contains 15 residues. The V gene end was trimmed by 5 bases and the J gene end by 6 bases; junction bases not matched to a gene: 11. The CDR3 region is CASSPRQGGRDTQYF. The CDR3 DNA is TGTGCCAGCAGTCCCCGACAGGGTGGTCGGGATACGCAGTATTTT.

This sequence joins TRBV5-4 and TRBJ2-3, with D possibly matching TRBD1 (5 bases). Germline CDR1 reads SGHNT; CDR2 reads YYREEE (reference sequence). Trimming stripped 0 bases from V and 4 bases from J, with 9 bases between. The CDR3 extends over 14 amino acids. CDR3 residues: CASSLGQGPDTQYF. The DNA for the CDR3 is TGTGCCAGCAGCTTGGGGCAGGGTCCAGATACGCAGTATTTT.

The chain uses TRBV6-5 and TRBJ2-5, with 7 bases that match TRBD2. The ends lost 3 bases at V and 5 bases at J; junction bases unmatched: 6. In germline, CDR1 is MNHEY, CDR2 SVGAGI. The CDR3 is 14 amino acids. The CDR3 DNA sequence: TGTGCCAGCAGTTATCTGGCGGGAGTTGAGACCCAGTACTTC. Translated: CASSYLAGVETQYF.

The chain uses TRBV5-1 and TRBJ2-7; weak D call: TRBD1 (6 bases). The CDR3 length is 14 residues. The ends were cut back, 2 bases at V and 0 bases at J, with 9 bases in the middle. Germline CDR1 and CDR2: SGHRS and YFSETQ. As DNA, the CDR3 is TGCGCCAGCAGCTTTACAGGGTTCTCCTACGAGCAGTACTTC. It encodes CASSFTGFSYEQYF.

This chain uses TRBV29-1 with TRBJ2-3; 9 bases fit TRBD2. V trimming: 5 bases; J trimming: 4 bases; junction bases outside the gene matches: 7. Germline V lookup: CDR1 SQVTM, CDR2 ANQGSEA. The CDR3 is 14 residues long. The CDR3 region is CSVNSGSVSDTQYF. For the CDR3, the DNA is TGCAGCGTTAATAGCGGGAGCGTCTCAGATACGCAGTATTTT.

This chain connects TRBV19 to TRBJ1-5, with 9 bases identical to TRBD1. J lost 6 bases, V lost 6 bases, and 12 bases had no gene match. CDR3 size: 16 residues. CDR1 LNHDA and CDR2 SQIVND come from the germline V gene (reference sequence). As DNA, the CDR3 is TGTGCCAGTAGCATGCACCCGGACAGGGGTATTCAGCCCCAGCATTTT. This encodes CASSMHPDRGIQPQHF.

Comment on this clonotype: The junction does not match germline at one end; this may be a read error. The rearrangement uses TRBV5-4 and TRBJ2-1, with D perhaps TRBD1 (9 bases). Per the germline V gene, CDR1 is SGHNT and CDR2 is YYREEE (reference sequence). The CDR3 is made up of 17 amino acids. CDR3 residues: CASSLEPGGTGTDEQFF. The CDR3 DNA reads as TGCGCCAGCAGCCTCGAACCGGGGGGGACAGGGACCGATGAGCAGTTCTTC.

V is TRBV29-1 and J is TRBJ2-5; D gene ambiguous. CDR3 size: 13 residues. The germline V gene encodes CDR1 SQVTM and CDR2 ANQGSEA. V dropped 5 bases and J dropped 4 bases, with 14 bases sitting between them. This CDR3 reads CSVWSVTGETQYF. The CDR3 DNA sequence: TGCAGCGTTTGGTCGGTTACGGGAGAGACCCAGTACTTC.

The chain combines TRBV10-3 with TRBJ1-1; possible D gene TRBD1, 5 bases. The CDR3 consists of 15 residues. Germline-derived CDR1 and CDR2 are ENHRY and SYGVKD. V lost 3 bases, J lost 5 bases, and 16 bases lay in between. The CDR3 is CAISDPGPRRTEAFF. The CDR3 DNA reads TGTGCCATCAGTGATCCGGGACCGAGAAGGACTGAAGCTTTCTTT.

The rearrangement links TRBV6-6 to TRBJ2-3, with 10 bases aligning to TRBD2. The junction had 7 bases not matched to a gene; V was cut back by 6 bases and J by 4 bases. CDR1 MNHNY and CDR2 SVGAGI come from the germline V gene (reference sequence). The CDR3 contains 15 residues. This CDR3 reads CASSRLAGLPDTQYF. The DNA of the CDR3 is TGTGCCAGCAGCCGACTAGCGGGTCTCCCAGATACGCAGTATTTT.

V usage is TRBV7-8 and J usage is TRBJ2-2; D may be TRBD1 (7 bases). Trimming removed 5 bases from V and 4 bases from J, with 14 bases in between. The germline V gene encodes CDR1 SGHVS and CDR2 FQNEAQ. This CDR3 spans 15 amino acids. The CDR3, as DNA: TGTGCCAGCAGCCCACAGGGGCGGGGCACCGGGGAGCTGTTTTTT. Translation: CASSPQGRGTGELFF.

The chain is built from TRBV6-5 and TRBJ2-7, with TRBD1 matching over 7 bases. The CDR3 loop spans 14 amino acids. The V segment lost 6 bases and the J segment 0 bases; nucleotides outside the gene matches: 5. The germline V gene encodes CDR1 MNHEY and CDR2 SVGAGI. CDR3 sequence reads: CASRLRDSSYEQYF. The CDR3 nucleotides are TGTGCCAGCAGACTCCGGGACAGCTCCTACGAGCAGTACTTC.

The V call is TRBV28, the J call TRBJ2-7, with D unclear. V was cut by 3 bases and J by 3 bases, with 9 bases left in between. The germline CDR1 and CDR2 sequences are MDHEN and SYDVKM. The CDR3 covers 13 residues. The CDR3 loop is CASSFAQNYEQYF. The CDR3 DNA sequence: TGTGCCAGCAGTTTCGCGCAGAACTACGAGCAGTACTTC.

The rearrangement joins TRBV12-3 or TRBV12-4 to TRBJ2-1; possibly TRBD1 or TRBD2 for D (5 bases each). The CDR3 is 15 residues long. V was clipped by 0 bases and J by 6 bases, with 12 bases between them. The CDR3 reads CASSLAGDPRNEQFF. In nucleotides, the CDR3 is TGTGCCAGCAGTTTAGCTGGGGACCCCCGCAATGAGCAGTTCTTC.

The V and J genes are TRBV6-1 and TRBJ1-1; D unclear. V gave up 6 bases and J gave up 10 bases, with 12 bases separating them. The CDR3 is 11 residues long. Germline V gives CDR1 MNHNS, CDR2 SASEGT. DNA of the CDR3: TGTGCCAGCAGGGACCGGGCACTAGCTTTCTTT. It yields the protein CASRDRALAFF.

The chain has TRBV6-1 and TRBJ1-5, with TRBD1 identical over 7 bases. CDR1 MNHNS and CDR2 SASEGT come from the germline V gene. V dropped 10 bases and J dropped 4; count of bases not matched to a gene: 13. This CDR3 is 15 amino acids long. The CDR3 here is CATPAYPGQNQPQHF. CDR3 nucleotides: TGTGCCACTCCGGCCTACCCGGGACAGAATCAGCCCCAGCATTTT.

The chain links TRBV20-1 to TRBJ1-6, with TRBD1 as a possible D gene (6 bases). Looked up from germline, CDR1 is DFQATT and CDR2 is SNEGSKA (reference sequence). Between the trimmed V and J ends, which lost 2 bases and 8 bases, there was a span of 13 bases. The CDR3 totals 14 residues. The CDR3 DNA is TGCAGTGCTAGAATGGACAGCCTCGATTCACCCCTCCACTTT. Protein sequence: CSARMDSLDSPLHF.